This T cell receptor (beta chain) was sequenced during a study of shared clonotypes between healthy human individuals. Study background: CD8 memory received one plate per donor, CD8 naive two, CD4 memory three and CD4 naive three.

To note about this clone: What it binds is not known.

Assay execution took place at the deep level. The assay was immunoSEQ multiplex PCR, and TCRdb's table has in-frame clones only and misses some. The profile shows over 1.4 million clones, 95% to 97% of them singletons. Overall study results and limits: Generation of non-shared clonotypes was less probable than generation of clonotypes shared by all four donors.

This CDR3 is built from 13 residues. Germline assignment: CDR1 SNHLY and CDR2 FYNNEI. V was trimmed by 4 bases and J by 3 bases, leaving 7 bases between them. The TCR was taken from a young man in good health. The specimen sequenced was naive CD4+ T cells sorted from blood. The subset here: CD45RA+ positively selected. The chain combines TRBV2 with TRBJ1-3; no reliable D call. The CDR3 here is CASSVSGGNTIYF. The CDR3 DNA reads as TGTGCCAGCAGTGTATCTGGTGGAAACACCATATATTTT.